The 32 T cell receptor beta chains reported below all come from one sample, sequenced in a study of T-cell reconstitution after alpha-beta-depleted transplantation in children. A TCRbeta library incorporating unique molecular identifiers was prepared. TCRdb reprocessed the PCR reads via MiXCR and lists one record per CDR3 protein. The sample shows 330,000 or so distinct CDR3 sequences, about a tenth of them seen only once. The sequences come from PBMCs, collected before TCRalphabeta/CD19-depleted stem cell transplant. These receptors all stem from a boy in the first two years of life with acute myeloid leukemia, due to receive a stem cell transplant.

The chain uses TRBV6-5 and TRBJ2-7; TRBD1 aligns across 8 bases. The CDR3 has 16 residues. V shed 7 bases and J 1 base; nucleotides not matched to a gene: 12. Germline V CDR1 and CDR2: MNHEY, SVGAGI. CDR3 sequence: CASKDRGGILSYEQYF. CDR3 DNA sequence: TGTGCCAGCAAAGACAGGGGAGGAATTTTGTCCTACGAGCAGTACTTC.

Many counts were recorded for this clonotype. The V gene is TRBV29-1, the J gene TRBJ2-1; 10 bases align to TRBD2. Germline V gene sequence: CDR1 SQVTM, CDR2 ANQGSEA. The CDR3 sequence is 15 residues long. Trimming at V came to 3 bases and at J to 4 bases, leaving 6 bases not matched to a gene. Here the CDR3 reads CSVEGAGGPYNEQFF. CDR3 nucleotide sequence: TGCAGCGTTGAGGGAGCGGGAGGGCCTTACAATGAGCAGTTCTTC.

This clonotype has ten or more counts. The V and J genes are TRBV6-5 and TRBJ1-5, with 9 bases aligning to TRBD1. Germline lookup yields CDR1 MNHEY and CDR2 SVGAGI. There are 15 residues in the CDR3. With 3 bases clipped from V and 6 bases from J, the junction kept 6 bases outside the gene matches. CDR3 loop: CASSYWDRDRQPQHF. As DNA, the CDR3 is TGTGCCAGCAGTTATTGGGACAGGGACCGTCAGCCCCAGCATTTT.

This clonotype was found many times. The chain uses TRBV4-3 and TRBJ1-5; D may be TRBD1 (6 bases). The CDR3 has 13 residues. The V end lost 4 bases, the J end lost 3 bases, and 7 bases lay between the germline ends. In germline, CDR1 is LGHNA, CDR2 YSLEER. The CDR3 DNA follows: TGCGCCAGCAGCCCGGGACACAATCAGCCCCAGCATTTT. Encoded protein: CASSPGHNQPQHF.

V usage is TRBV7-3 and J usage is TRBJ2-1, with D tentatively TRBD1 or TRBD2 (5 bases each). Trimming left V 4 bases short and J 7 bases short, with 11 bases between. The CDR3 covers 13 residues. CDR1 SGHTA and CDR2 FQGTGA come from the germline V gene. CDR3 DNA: TGTGCCAGCAGCTGGGGGTGGGGTAATGAGCAGTTCTTC. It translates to CASSWGWGNEQFF.

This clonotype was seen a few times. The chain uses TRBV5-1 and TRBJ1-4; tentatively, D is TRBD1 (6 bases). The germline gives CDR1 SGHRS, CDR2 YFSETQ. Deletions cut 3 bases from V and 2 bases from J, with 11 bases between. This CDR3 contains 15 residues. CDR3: CASSSDSLTNEKLFF. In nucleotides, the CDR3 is TGCGCCAGCAGCTCGGACAGTTTGACTAATGAAAAACTGTTTTTT.

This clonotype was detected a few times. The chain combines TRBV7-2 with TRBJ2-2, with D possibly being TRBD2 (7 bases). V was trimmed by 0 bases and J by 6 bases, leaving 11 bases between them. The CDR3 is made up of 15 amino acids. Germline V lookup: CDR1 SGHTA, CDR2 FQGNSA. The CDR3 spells CASSLAGGLAGELFF. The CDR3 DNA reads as TGTGCCAGCAGCTTAGCGGGGGGGCTAGCCGGGGAGCTGTTTTTT.

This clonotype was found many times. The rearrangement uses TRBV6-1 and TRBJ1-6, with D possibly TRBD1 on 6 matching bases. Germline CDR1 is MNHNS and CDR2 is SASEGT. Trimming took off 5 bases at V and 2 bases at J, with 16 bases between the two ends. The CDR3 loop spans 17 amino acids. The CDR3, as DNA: TGTGCCAGCAGTACCCATCTCACAGGGACCTATAATTCACCCCTCCACTTT. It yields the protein CASSTHLTGTYNSPLHF.

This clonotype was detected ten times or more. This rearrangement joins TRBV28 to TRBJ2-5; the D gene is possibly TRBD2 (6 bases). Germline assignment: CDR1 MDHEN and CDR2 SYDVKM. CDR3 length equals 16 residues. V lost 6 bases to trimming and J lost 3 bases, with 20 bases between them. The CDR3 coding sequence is TGTGCCAGCAGCTCCCGGCTAGCGACAAAAAAAGAGACCCAGTACTTC. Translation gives CASSSRLATKKETQYF.

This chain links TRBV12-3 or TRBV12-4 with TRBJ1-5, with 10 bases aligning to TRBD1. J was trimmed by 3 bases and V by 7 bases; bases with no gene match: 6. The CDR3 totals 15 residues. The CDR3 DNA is TGTGCCAGCAAAACCGGGACAGGGGCCAATCAGCCCCAGCATTTT. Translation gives CASKTGTGANQPQHF.

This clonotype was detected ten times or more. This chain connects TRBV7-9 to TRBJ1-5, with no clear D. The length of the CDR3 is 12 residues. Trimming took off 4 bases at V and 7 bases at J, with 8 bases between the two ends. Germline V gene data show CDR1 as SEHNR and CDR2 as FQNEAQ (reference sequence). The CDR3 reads CASSSTGQPQHF. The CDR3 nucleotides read TGTGCCAGCAGCTCCACCGGGCAGCCCCAGCATTTT.

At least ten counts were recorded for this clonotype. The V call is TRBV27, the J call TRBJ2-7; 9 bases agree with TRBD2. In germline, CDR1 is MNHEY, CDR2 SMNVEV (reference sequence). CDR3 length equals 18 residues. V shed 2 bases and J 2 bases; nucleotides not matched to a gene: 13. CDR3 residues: CASSLTSPEASGTYEQYF. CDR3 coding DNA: TGTGCCAGCAGTTTAACCTCTCCAGAGGCTAGCGGGACCTACGAGCAGTACTTC.

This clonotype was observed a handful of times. The CDR3 bases are TGTGCCAGCAGGGATCGGACAGGGTCTAGAGGGTATGGCTACACCTTC. Residues: CASRDRTGSRGYGYTF. The rearrangement links TRBV27 to TRBJ1-2, with 8 bases lining up with TRBD1. The CDR3 runs to 16 residues. The germline gives CDR1 MNHEY, CDR2 SMNVEV (reference sequence). V gave up 6 bases and J gave up 5 bases; unmatched junction bases: 14.

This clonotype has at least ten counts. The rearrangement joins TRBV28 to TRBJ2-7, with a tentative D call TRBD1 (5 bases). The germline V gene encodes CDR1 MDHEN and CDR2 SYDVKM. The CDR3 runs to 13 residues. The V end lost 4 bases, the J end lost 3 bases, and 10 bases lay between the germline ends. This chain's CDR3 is CASSSDTLYEQYF. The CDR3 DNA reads TGTGCCAGCAGTTCGGACACTCTCTACGAGCAGTACTTC.

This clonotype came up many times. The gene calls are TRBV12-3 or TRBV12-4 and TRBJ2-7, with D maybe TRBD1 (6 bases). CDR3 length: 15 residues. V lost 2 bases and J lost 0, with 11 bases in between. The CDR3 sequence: CASSLRQGFSYEQYF. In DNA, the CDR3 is TGTGCCAGCAGTTTACGGCAGGGGTTCTCCTACGAGCAGTACTTC.

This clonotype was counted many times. Here the CDR3 DNA reads TGTGCCAGCAGCTTAGCCGGGGACGGTGCTAATGAAAAACTGTTTTTT. Protein product: CASSLAGDGANEKLFF. The chain recombines TRBV7-9 with TRBJ1-4; possible D gene TRBD1, 5 bases. Germline loops: CDR1 SEHNR, CDR2 FQNEAQ (reference sequence). The V end was cut by 0 bases, the J end by 3 bases, with 11 bases between. The CDR3 spans 16 residues.

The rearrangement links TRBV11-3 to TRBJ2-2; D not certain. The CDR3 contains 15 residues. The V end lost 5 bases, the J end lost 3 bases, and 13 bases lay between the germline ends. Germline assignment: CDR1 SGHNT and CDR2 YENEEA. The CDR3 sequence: CASSPLDPYTGELFF. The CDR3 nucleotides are TGTGCCAGCAGCCCACTTGACCCTTACACCGGGGAGCTGTTTTTT.

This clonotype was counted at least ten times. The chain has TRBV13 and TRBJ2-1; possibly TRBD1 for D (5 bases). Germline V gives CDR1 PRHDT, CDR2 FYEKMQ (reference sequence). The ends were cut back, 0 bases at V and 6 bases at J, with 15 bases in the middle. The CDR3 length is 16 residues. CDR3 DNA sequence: TGTGCCAGCAGCTTAGGCCGGACATCGGGTGGCAATGAGCAGTTCTTC. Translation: CASSLGRTSGGNEQFF.

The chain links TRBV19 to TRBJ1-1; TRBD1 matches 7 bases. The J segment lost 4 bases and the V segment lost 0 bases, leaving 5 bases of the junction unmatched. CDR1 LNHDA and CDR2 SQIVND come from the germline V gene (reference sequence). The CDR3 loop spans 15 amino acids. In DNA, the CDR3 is TGTGCCAGTAGTATAGACGGCAGGGGGGGCACTGAAGCTTTCTTT. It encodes CASSIDGRGGTEAFF.

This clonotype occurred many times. For the CDR3, the DNA is TGTGCCATCAGCGCGACAGGGCTTTTCACAGATACGCAGTATTTT. This sequence encodes CAISATGLFTDTQYF. The chain uses TRBV10-3 and TRBJ2-3; the match to TRBD1 covers 7 bases. Trimming at V came to 6 bases and at J to 2 bases, leaving 8 bases not matched to a gene. Germline V gene data show CDR1 as ENHRY and CDR2 as SYGVKD. The CDR3 runs to 15 residues.

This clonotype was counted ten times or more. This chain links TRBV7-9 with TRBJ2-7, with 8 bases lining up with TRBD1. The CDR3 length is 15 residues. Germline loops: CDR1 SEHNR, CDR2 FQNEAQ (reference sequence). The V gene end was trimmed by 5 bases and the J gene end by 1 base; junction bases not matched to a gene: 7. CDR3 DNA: TGTGCCAGCAGCATAACCGGGACAGGATCCTACGAGCAGTACTTC. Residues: CASSITGTGSYEQYF.

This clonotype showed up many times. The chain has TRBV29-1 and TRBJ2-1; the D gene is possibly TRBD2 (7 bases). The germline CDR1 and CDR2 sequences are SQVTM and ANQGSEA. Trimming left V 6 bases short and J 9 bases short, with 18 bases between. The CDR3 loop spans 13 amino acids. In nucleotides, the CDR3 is TGCAGCGTCTTGAGGGGGGGAGAAGGTGAGCAGTTCTTC. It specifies CSVLRGGEGEQFF.

For the CDR3, the DNA is TGTGCCAGCAGCAACTCCTATTCCCATAGCACAGATACGCAGTATTTT. Protein sequence: CASSNSYSHSTDTQYF. The chain employs TRBV7-8 and TRBJ2-3; no reliable D call. Germline V gives CDR1 SGHVS, CDR2 FQNEAQ. Trimming stripped 5 bases from V and 0 bases from J, with 15 bases between. This CDR3 contains 16 residues. The full variable domain, in which reference TRBV7-8 and TRBJ2-3 provide the parts outside the CDR3, is GAGVSQSPRYKVAKRGQDVALRCDPISGHVSLFWYQQALGQGPEFLTYFQNEAQLDKSGLPSDRFFAERPEGSVSTLKIQRTQQEDSAVYLCASSNSYSHSTDTQYFGPGTRLTVL.

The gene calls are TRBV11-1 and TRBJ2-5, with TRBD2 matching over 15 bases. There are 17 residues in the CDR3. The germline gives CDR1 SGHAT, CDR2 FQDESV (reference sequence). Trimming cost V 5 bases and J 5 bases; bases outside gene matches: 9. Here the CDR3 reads CASSPGTSGGLRETQYF. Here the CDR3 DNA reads TGTGCCAGCAGCCCAGGGACTAGCGGGGGGCTCCGGGAGACCCAGTACTTC. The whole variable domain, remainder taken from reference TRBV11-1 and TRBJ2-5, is EAEVAQSPRYKITEKSQAVAFWCDPISGHATLYWYRQILGQGPELLVQFQDESVVDDSQLPKDRFSAERLKGVDSTLKIQPAELGDSAMYLCASSPGTSGGLRETQYFGPGTRLLVL.

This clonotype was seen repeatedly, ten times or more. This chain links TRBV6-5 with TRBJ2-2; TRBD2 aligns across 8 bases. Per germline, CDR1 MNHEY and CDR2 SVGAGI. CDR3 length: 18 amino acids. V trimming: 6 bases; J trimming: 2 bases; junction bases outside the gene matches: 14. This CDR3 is CASSPPAGGRRNTGELFF. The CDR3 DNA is TGTGCCAGCAGCCCCCCCGCGGGGGGTAGGAGAAACACCGGGGAGCTGTTTTTT.

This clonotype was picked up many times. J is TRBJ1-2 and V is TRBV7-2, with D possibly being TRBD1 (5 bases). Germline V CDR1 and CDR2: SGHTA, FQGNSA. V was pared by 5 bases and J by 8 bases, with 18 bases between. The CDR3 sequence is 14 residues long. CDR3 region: CASSPTQPGRGYTF. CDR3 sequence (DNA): TGTGCCAGCAGCCCCACCCAGCCAGGGCGAGGCTACACCTTC. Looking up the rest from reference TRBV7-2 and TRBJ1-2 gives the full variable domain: GAGVSQSPSNKVTEKGKDVELRCDPISGHTALYWYRQSLGQGLEFLIYFQGNSAPDKSGLPSDRFSAERTGGSVSTLTIQRTQQEDSAVYLCASSPTQPGRGYTFGSGTRLTVV.

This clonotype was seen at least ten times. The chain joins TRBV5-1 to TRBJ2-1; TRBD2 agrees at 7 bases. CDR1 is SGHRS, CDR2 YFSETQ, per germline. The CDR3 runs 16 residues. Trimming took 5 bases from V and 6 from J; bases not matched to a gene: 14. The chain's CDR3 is CASRLCRGVPCNEQFF. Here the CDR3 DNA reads TGCGCCAGCAGATTGTGCCGGGGGGTTCCTTGCAATGAGCAGTTCTTC.

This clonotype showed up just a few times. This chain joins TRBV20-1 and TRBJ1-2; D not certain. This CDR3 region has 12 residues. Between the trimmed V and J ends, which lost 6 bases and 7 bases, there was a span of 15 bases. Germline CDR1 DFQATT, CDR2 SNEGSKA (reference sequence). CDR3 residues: CSAQATSGGYTF. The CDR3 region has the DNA TGCAGTGCCCAAGCGACGTCGGGTGGCTACACCTTC.

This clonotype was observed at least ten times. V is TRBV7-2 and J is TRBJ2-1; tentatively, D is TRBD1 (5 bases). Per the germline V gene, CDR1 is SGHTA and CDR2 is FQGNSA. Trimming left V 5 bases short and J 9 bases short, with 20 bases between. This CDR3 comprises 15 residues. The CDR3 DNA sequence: TGTGCCAGCAGCAATGCAGGGATTTTGTATCCTGAGCAGTTCTTC. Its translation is CASSNAGILYPEQFF.

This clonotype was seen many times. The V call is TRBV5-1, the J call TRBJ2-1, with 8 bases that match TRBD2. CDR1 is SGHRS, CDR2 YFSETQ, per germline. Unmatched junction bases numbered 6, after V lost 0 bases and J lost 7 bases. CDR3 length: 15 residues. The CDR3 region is CASSLAGGPGNEQFF. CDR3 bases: TGCGCCAGCAGCTTGGCGGGGGGGCCGGGGAATGAGCAGTTCTTC.

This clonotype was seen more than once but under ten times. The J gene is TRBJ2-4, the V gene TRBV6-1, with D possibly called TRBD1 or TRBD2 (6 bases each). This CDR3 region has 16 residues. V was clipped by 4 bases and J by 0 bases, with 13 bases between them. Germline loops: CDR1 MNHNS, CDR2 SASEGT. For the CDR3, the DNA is TGTGCCAGCAGTGGACCGGGGGCGGGAGCCAAAAACATTCAGTACTTC. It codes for CASSGPGAGAKNIQYF.

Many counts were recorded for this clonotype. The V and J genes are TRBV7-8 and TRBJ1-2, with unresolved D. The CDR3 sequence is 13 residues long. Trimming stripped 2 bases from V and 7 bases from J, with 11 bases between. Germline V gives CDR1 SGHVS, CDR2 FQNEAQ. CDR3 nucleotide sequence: TGTGCCAGCAGCTTACCGGGGAGGCGTGGCTACACCTTC. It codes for CASSLPGRRGYTF.